Sequencing of this TCR beta chain was carried out in a study of blood T cell repertoires in COVID-19. Study summary: The United States, Italy and Spain were the sources of the acute and convalescent COVID-19 samples. PBMCs, B-cell-depleted T cells, or T cells provided the cDNA or gDNA that made up the material.

CDR1 SGDLS and CDR2 YYNGEE come from the germline V gene. This CDR3 is built from 17 residues. V trimming: 0 bases; J trimming: 4 bases; junction bases outside the gene matches: 7. Authors' analysis steps: Scientists estimated how many nucleated cells there were by amplifying reference gene primers. The method was immunoSEQ multiplex PCR; TCRdb's version includes in-frame clones alone and lacks a portion of them. That table is the source of V, J and clone size, and D and trimming were worked out from the DNA. Of over 20,000 clones listed, approximately 77% are singletons. J is TRBJ2-3 and V is TRBV9; 11 bases align to TRBD1. The material sequenced was peripheral blood. The TCR comes from a human donor in a cohort sampled during active COVID-19. DNA of the CDR3: TGTGCCAGCAGCGTAGTCCCGGGACAGGGGGGCTCAGATACGCAGTATTTT. Translation gives CASSVVPGQGGSDTQYF.